These T cell receptor beta chains were read from a single sample in a study of CD8+ T cells in alopecia areata. Profiled with immunoSEQ multiplex PCR; TCRdb holds only in-frame clones, not every one. The sample shows about 200,000 clones, 55% to 70% of them seen only once. Sequencing used CD4+ T cells sorted from blood, obtained at week 4, from a patient treated with tofacitinib. The receptors stem from a human donor with alopecia areata. CDR3s include the opening cysteine and the closing phenylalanine or tryptophan.

J gene,V gene,CDR3 protein
TRBJ2-2,TRBV30,CAWRSGRNTGELFF
TRBJ1-5,TRBV28,CASSLTGREQPQHF
TRBJ1-2,TRBV29-1,CSVEAGQGVGGYTF
TRBJ2-5,TRBV11-2,CASSIDRAVETQYF
TRBJ2-7,TRBV6-5,CASSYSWQGISEQYF
TRBJ1-5,TRBV29-1,CSVVEGGGNQPQHF
TRBJ2-7,TRBV7-6,CASSFSPGQGLTYEQYF
TRBJ2-5,TRBV5-4,CASSGTGAQETQYF
TRBJ1-1,TRBV4-2,CASSVGPGRFF
TRBJ1-6,TRBV5-4,CASSFGSSPLHF
TRBJ1-4,TRBV5-1,CATARGSNEKLFF
TRBJ1-5,TRBV30,CAWSLGIQPQHF
TRBJ2-3,TRBV5-1,CASREGVGTTDTQYF
TRBJ1-6,TRBV7-9,CASSLLGGLPSPLHF
TRBJ1-1,TRBV14,CASSPTDGTEAFF
TRBJ1-6,TRBV30,CAWSTDSYNSPLHF
TRBJ2-7,TRBV7-2,CASSQASGQASYEQYF
TRBJ2-3,TRBV10-3,CAISESIREDTQYF
TRBJ1-1,TRBV5-1,CASSLGQGVLNTEAFF
TRBJ2-7,TRBV5-1,CASSWSPSSDEQYF
TRBJ2-1,TRBV4-3,CASSQEHGTPNEQFF
TRBJ1-5,TRBV10-2,CASSRGAGNQPQHF
TRBJ2-6,TRBV25-1,CASSETGRANVLTF
TRBJ1-6,TRBV4-1,CASSQVGPPTGDSSPLHF
TRBJ2-5,TRBV9,CASTLRGGEETQYF
TRBJ2-5,TRBV6-1,CASRWGDWETQYF
TRBJ1-1,TRBV5-1,CASSLLGGNTEAFF
TRBJ1-1,TRBV18,CASQDRETEAFF
TRBJ2-4,TRBV5-1,CASSSGTEGNIQYF
TRBJ1-5,TRBV29-1,CNVRYSNQPQHF
TRBJ2-5,TRBV25-1,CASSDPGTGQETQYF
TRBJ2-7,TRBV4-1,CASSPIRGSQRELYEQYF
TRBJ2-5,TRBV9,CASSVSGRETQYF
TRBJ1-2,TRBV2,CASSRGGYGYTF
TRBJ1-1,TRBV4-1,CASSQWYQASGTEAFF
TRBJ1-1,TRBV5-1,CASSLAEGAEAFF
TRBJ1-5,TRBV7-8,CASSSREGNQPQHF
-,TRBV30,CAWSPGQFYEQYF
TRBJ2-3,TRBV2,CASMGSLSTDTQYF
TRBJ2-1,TRBV30,CACLRSGSYNEQFF
TRBJ1-1,TRBV30,CAWGQPNTEAFF